The TCR beta chain under discussion was sequenced for a study of tumor-infiltrating lymphocytes in primary liver carcinoma. Findings of the study overall: Tumor-adjacent and tumor-blood pairs showed less overlap than tumor region pairs.

The CDR3 has 14 amino acids. Unmatched junction bases numbered 3, after V lost 3 bases and J lost 2 bases. Germline CDR1 and CDR2: MNHNS and SASEGT. TCR beta cDNA was made from 500 ng total RNA with a constant-region primer. Slightly modified ARM-PCR served as the procedure for the TCR beta libraries. These libraries came from three rounds of nested multiplex PCR. It was with TRBV1-TRBV30 forward primers and a C-beta reverse primer that the first two PCR rounds were run, at roughly 9 cycles each. One entry per CDR3 protein results from TCRdb running MiXCR on the multiplex PCR reads. The data contain about 74,000 distinct CDR3 sequences, approximately 74% of them singletons. The source material, roughly 18-30 mg of unsorted bulk tissue, was used to co-extract RNA and DNA. Enrolled patients were chronically infected with HBV and treatment-naive. Viable tumor cell content exceeded 80% in every tumor sample.

To note about this clonotype: Its antigen is unidentified. The conserved phenylalanine or tryptophan normally closing the CDR3 is absent here, so this likely arose from a read error.

Sequenced sample: liver tumor tissue from sampling region 4. Subset here: tumor region T4, right-lateral pole. This receptor was taken from a man aged 35-49 years with primary liver carcinoma and hepatitis B virus infection. The J gene is TRBJ2-7, the V gene TRBV6-1; 8 bases are shared with TRBD2. CDR3 region: CASSEREVAYEQYI. DNA of the CDR3: TGTGCCAGCAGTGAGCGGGAGGTAGCCTACGAGCAGTACATT.